The rows below give T cell receptor beta chains drawn from one sample of a study of shared clonotypes between healthy human individuals. TCRdb's table, derived via immunoSEQ multiplex PCR, lists solely in-frame clones and lacks some. The profile shows roughly 1,500,000 clones, around 98.5% of them singletons. The sequenced material came from naive CD4+ T cells sorted from blood. These receptors came from a man aged 25 to 45 in good health. Both conserved end residues are part of each CDR3. A D gene is named only where the DNA matches it firmly. Rows give clone size only sometimes, using once, few, many, or a class for an expanded clone.

clone_size	d_call	v_call	j_call	cdr3_aa	cdr3_nt
.	.	TRBV5-4	TRBJ1-1	CASSLWQDTEAFF	TGTGCCAGCAGCTTGTGGCAGGACACTGAAGCTTTCTTT
.	.	TRBV9	TRBJ2-1	CASSVSSATRKFDGEQFF	TGTGCCAGCAGCGTATCCTCAGCGACTAGGAAGTTTGATGGTGAGCAGTTCTTC
.	TRBD2	TRBV5-1	TRBJ2-1	CASSLSASGTITYNEQFF	TGCGCCAGCAGCTTGTCGGCTAGCGGGACAATCACCTACAATGAGCAGTTCTTC
.	.	TRBV25-1	TRBJ2-7	CASSDPAGPSYEQYF	TGTGCCAGCAGTGATCCGGCAGGACCATCCTACGAGCAGTACTTC
.	.	TRBV9	TRBJ2-1	CASSAQGGSYNEQFF	TGTGCCAGCAGCGCCCAGGGGGGCTCGTACAATGAGCAGTTCTTC
.	TRBD1	TRBV18	TRBJ1-2	CASSPLGTADNYGYTF	TGTGCCAGCTCACCCCTAGGGACAGCTGATAACTATGGCTACACCTTC
.	.	TRBV29-1	TRBJ2-7	CSVQDSPYEQYF	TGCAGCGTCCAGGACTCACCCTACGAGCAGTACTTC
.	.	TRBV7-9	TRBJ2-5	CASSRQETQYF	TGTGCCAGCAGCCGCCAGGAGACCCAGTACTTC
.	.	TRBV18	TRBJ2-7	CASSPQAGEQYF	TGTGCCAGCTCACCGCAGGCAGGGGAGCAGTACTTC
.	TRBD2	TRBV29-1	TRBJ2-1	CSVGRGRPDNEQFF	TGCAGCGTGGGGCGCGGGAGGCCCGACAATGAGCAGTTCTTC
.	.	TRBV7-8	TRBJ1-2	CASSYGDGNYGYTF	TGTGCCAGCAGCTACGGGGACGGCAACTATGGCTACACCTTC
.	.	TRBV5-1	TRBJ2-2	CASSLSGGNTGELFF	TGCGCCAGCAGCTTAAGTGGCGGTAACACCGGGGAGCTGTTTTTT
.	.	TRBV9	TRBJ1-2	CASSVDLTPVYGYTF	TGTGCCAGCAGCGTAGATTTGACACCCGTCTATGGCTACACCTTC
.	.	TRBV28	TRBJ2-7	CASSLSLSYEQYF	TGTGCCAGCAGCCTTTCCTTGTCCTACGAGCAGTACTTC
.	TRBD2	TRBV2	TRBJ2-3	CASTPRTSVNTQYF	TGTGCCAGCACCCCTCGGACTAGCGTAAATACGCAGTATTTT
.	.	TRBV10-3	TRBJ2-3	CAISAGFTDTQYF	TGTGCCATCAGTGCCGGATTCACAGATACGCAGTATTTT
.	TRBD1	TRBV27	TRBJ2-5	CASSKGQGGDQETQYF	TGTGCCAGCAGTAAAGGACAGGGAGGCGACCAAGAGACCCAGTACTTC
.	TRBD1	TRBV5-4	TRBJ2-5	CASSGGQGLTETQYF	TGTGCCAGCAGCGGGGGACAGGGGTTAACAGAGACCCAGTACTTC
.	.	TRBV11-3	TRBJ2-7	CASSLNFGVSYEQYF	TGTGCCAGCAGCTTAAATTTCGGGGTTTCCTACGAGCAGTACTTC
.	.	TRBV7-2	TRBJ2-1	CASSSTRDNEQFF	TGTGCCAGCAGCTCCACTCGGGACAATGAGCAGTTCTTC
.	.	TRBV7-2	TRBJ2-7	CASSPTGPVGEQYF	TGTGCCAGCAGCCCGACGGGCCCTGTAGGCGAGCAGTACTTC
.	.	TRBV19	TRBJ1-3	CASKSGNTIYF	TGTGCCAGTAAATCTGGAAACACCATATATTTT
.	TRBD2	TRBV7-2	TRBJ2-1	CASSLVIPSGGGYGNEQFF	TGTGCCAGCAGCTTAGTTATCCCTAGCGGGGGAGGGTATGGCAATGAGCAGTTCTTC
.	.	TRBV5-1	TRBJ2-3	CASSSGVVTDTQYF	TGCGCCAGCAGCAGCGGTGTAGTCACAGATACGCAGTATTTT
.	.	TRBV27	TRBJ2-2	CASRERAVSPGELFF	TGTGCCAGCAGGGAACGAGCGGTCTCGCCCGGGGAGCTGTTTTTT
.	.	TRBV29-1	TRBJ1-1	CSVGLGGAGTEAFF	TGCAGCGTTGGGCTTGGTGGGGCAGGGACTGAAGCTTTCTTT
.	.	TRBV6-5	TRBJ2-7	CASSYSFLGTYYEQYF	TGTGCCAGCAGTTACTCGTTCCTCGGGACGTATTACGAGCAGTACTTC
.	.	TRBV11-2	TRBJ1-2	CASSFGTNGYTF	TGTGCCAGCAGCTTTGGTACTAATGGCTACACCTTC
.	.	TRBV7-9	TRBJ1-5	CASSSGPEGHGNQPQHF	TGTGCCAGCAGCTCTGGGCCAGAGGGTCATGGCAATCAGCCCCAGCATTTT
.	.	TRBV2	TRBJ2-7	CASLRDARYEQYF	TGTGCGTCACTCCGGGACGCAAGGTACGAGCAGTACTTC
.	.	TRBV7-2	TRBJ2-7	CASSSGPYEQYF	TGTGCCAGCAGCTCCGGACCCTACGAGCAGTACTTC
.	TRBD2	TRBV10-1	TRBJ2-3	CASSESGLVSDTQYF	TGCGCCAGCAGTGAGTCGGGACTAGTTTCAGATACGCAGTATTTT
.	.	TRBV19	TRBJ2-5	CASSFRGGQETQYF	TGTGCCAGTAGTTTCAGGGGGGGGCAAGAGACCCAGTACTTC
.	.	TRBV28	TRBJ1-2	CASIKIGYTF	TGTGCCAGCATCAAGATTGGCTACACCTTC
.	.	TRBV28	TRBJ2-1	CASSSGPGNEQFF	TGTGCCAGCAGTTCAGGTCCGGGCAATGAGCAGTTCTTC
.	TRBD2	TRBV10-2	TRBJ2-7	CASSSSGSPLEQYF	TGCGCCAGCAGTAGTAGCGGGAGCCCCCTCGAGCAGTACTTC
.	TRBD1	TRBV28	TRBJ1-3	CASSPRDRVFGNTIYF	TGTGCCAGCAGTCCTCGGGACAGGGTCTTCGGAAACACCATATATTTT
.	TRBD1	TRBV7-6	TRBJ2-7	CASSLAGGYYEQYF	TGTGCCAGCAGCTTGGCAGGGGGTTACTACGAGCAGTACTTC
.	TRBD1	TRBV19	TRBJ1-5	CASSSQGGLGQPQHF	TGTGCCAGTAGTAGTCAGGGGGGGCTGGGGCAGCCCCAGCATTTT
once	.	TRBV5-5	TRBJ1-5	CASSALGSNQPQHF	TGTGCCAGCAGCGCCCTTGGGTCCAATCAGCCCCAGCATTTT
.	.	TRBV7-8	TRBJ2-1	CASSSSGSNEQFF	TGTGCCAGCAGCTCCTCAGGGAGCAATGAGCAGTTCTTC
.	.	TRBV9	TRBJ2-1	CASSRRGDFINNEQFF	TGTGCCAGCAGCCGGAGGGGGGACTTCATAAACAATGAGCAGTTCTTC